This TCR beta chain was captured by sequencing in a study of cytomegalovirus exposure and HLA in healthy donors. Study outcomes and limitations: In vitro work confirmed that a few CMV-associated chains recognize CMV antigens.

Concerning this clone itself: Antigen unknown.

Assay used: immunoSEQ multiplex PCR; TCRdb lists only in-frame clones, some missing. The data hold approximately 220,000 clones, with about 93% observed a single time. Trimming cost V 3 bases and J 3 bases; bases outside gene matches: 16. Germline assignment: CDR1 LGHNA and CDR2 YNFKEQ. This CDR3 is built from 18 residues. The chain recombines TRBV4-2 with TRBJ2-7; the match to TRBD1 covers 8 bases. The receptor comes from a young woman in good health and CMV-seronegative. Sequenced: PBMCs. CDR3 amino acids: CASSQKDREGLGNYEQYF. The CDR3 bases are TGTGCCAGCAGCCAGAAGGACAGGGAAGGACTCGGGAACTACGAGCAGTACTTC.